The entry below gives a single TCR beta chain sequence along with its context. Germline loops: CDR1 SQVTM, CDR2 ANQGSEA. The length of the CDR3 is 18 residues. This sample was taken from a study of CXCR3-negative and CXCR3-positive naive CD8 T cells. The authors prepared UMI-labeled TRB cDNA libraries by 5' RACE. Using the 5' RACE reads, TCRdb records one entry per CDR3 protein without DNA. The sample data list fewer than 95,000 distinct CDR3 sequences. This clonotype originated in a human donor in good health. Some clones in this sample may be carry-over from other donors' samples. Sequencing input: naive CXCR3- CD8+ T cells from blood. Subset here: CD45RO-CCR7+CD27+CD95- naive CD8+ T cells lacking CXCR3 (TNR3-). The chain carries TRBV29-1 and TRBJ1-3; the D call of TRBD1 rests on TCRdb alone, since no DNA is present to check it. The CDR3 loop reads CSAGGTDSRSLSGNTIYF.